These 28 T cell receptor beta chains were all obtained from the same sample, sequenced in a study of blood T cell repertoires in COVID-19. Data came from immunoSEQ multiplex PCR; TCRdb stores just in-frame clones and leaves some out. The data show approximately 220,000 clones, 70% to 90% seen once. Sequencing was carried out using peripheral blood. The receptors originated from a man in his fifties who had recovered from COVID-19.

The rearrangement uses TRBV21-1 and TRBJ2-2; TRBD2 reflects the table's D call only, with no check against the DNA. TRBV21-1 counts as a pseudogene. This CDR3 is 17 amino acids long. The chain's CDR3 is CASSKGVSGRGTGELFF. In DNA, the CDR3 is TGTGCCAGCAGCAAAGGGGTCAGCGGGAGGGGCACCGGGGAGCTGTTTTTT.

The chain is built from TRBV19 and TRBJ1-6, with 7 nucleotides matching TRBD1. After removal of 6 bases from V and 7 bases from J, the junction contained 9 bases not matched to a gene. The CDR3 covers 15 residues. CDR1 and CDR2 from the germline V gene are LNHDA and SQIVND (reference sequence). The CDR3 coding sequence is TGTGCCAGTAGGCTAAACAGGGGCCGGAATTCACCCCTCCACTTT. Protein sequence: CASRLNRGRNSPLHF.

This clone has only a few counts. The rearrangement links TRBV27 to TRBJ1-4; a possible D gene is TRBD1 (5 bases). There are 15 residues in the CDR3. Per germline, CDR1 MNHEY and CDR2 SMNVEV (reference sequence). V lost 6 bases, J lost 4 bases, and 15 bases lay in between. CDR3 in DNA: TGTGCCAGCAGGGGGGGGTGGGGGATTAATGAAAAACTGTTTTTT. Amino acids: CASRGGWGINEKLFF. Complete variable domain (other parts from reference TRBV27 and TRBJ1-4): EAQVTQNPRYLITVTGKKLTVTCSQNMNHEYMSWYRQDPGLGLRQIYYSMNVEVTDKGDVPEGYKVSRKEKRNFPLILESPSPNQTSLYFCASRGGWGINEKLFFGSGTQLSVL.

The table lists this clone with a count of one. The V gene is TRBV29-1, the J gene TRBJ2-1; 12 nucleotides align to TRBD2. Looked up from germline, CDR1 is SQVTM and CDR2 is ANQGSEA. This CDR3 is built from 16 residues. V lost 7 bases to trimming and J lost 7 bases; unmatched junction nucleotides: 14. The CDR3 here is CSGLPPTSGSNNEQFF. Here the CDR3 DNA reads TGCAGCGGATTACCTCCGACTAGCGGGAGCAATAATGAGCAGTTCTTC.

The chain is built from TRBV23-1 and TRBJ2-5; 7 bases line up with TRBD2. TRBV23-1 is labeled an ORF, and its function is uncertain. V was pared by 0 bases and J by 7 bases, with 14 bases of the junction left unmatched. The CDR3 totals 17 residues. The chain's CDR3 is CASSQSLGGSQIGTQYF. The CDR3 bases are TGCGCCAGCAGTCAATCGCTCGGCGGGAGTCAGATCGGGACCCAGTACTTC.

The chain couples TRBV19 to TRBJ2-4; a possible D gene is TRBD1 (5 bases). The length of the CDR3 is 14 residues. In germline, CDR1 is LNHDA, CDR2 SQIVND (reference sequence). V was clipped by 3 bases and J by 3 bases, with 9 bases between them. The CDR3 nucleotides are TGTGCCAGTAGTATGGGGCCAGTCAAAAACATTCAGTACTTC. Its protein product is CASSMGPVKNIQYF.

The rearrangement uses TRBV7-9 and TRBJ2-7; TRBD2 agrees at 7 bases. Trimming took 5 bases from V and 0 from J; bases not matched to a gene: 16. Germline-derived CDR1 and CDR2 are SEHNR and FQNEAQ (reference sequence). This CDR3 is built from 18 residues. The CDR3 region has the DNA TGTGCCAGCAGCCCACACTTTGGGGAGGGGCGTTCCTCCTACGAGCAGTACTTC. This encodes CASSPHFGEGRSSYEQYF.

The V call is TRBV7-9, the J call TRBJ2-3; D is perhaps TRBD2 (7 bases). V was cut by 5 bases and J by 3 bases, with 12 bases left in between. The CDR3 has 14 residues. The germline CDR1 and CDR2 sequences are SEHNR and FQNEAQ (reference sequence). CDR3 protein: CASSREGGTDTQYF. The DNA of the CDR3 is TGTGCCAGCAGCAGAGAGGGGGGGACAGATACGCAGTATTTT.

This chain connects TRBV24-1 to TRBJ2-2; TRBD2 matches at 7 bases. J was trimmed by 0 bases and V by 9 bases; bases with no gene match: 12. The germline CDR1 and CDR2 sequences are KGHDR and SFDVKD. This CDR3 comprises 17 residues. CDR3 sequence: CATAPGLSDANTGELFF. The CDR3 coding sequence is TGTGCCACCGCTCCGGGACTATCAGACGCGAACACCGGGGAGCTGTTTTTT.

In its sample, this clone was seen once. The chain has TRBV7-9 and TRBJ1-3, with 7 bases fitting TRBD1. V was clipped by 2 bases and J by 2 bases; unmatched bases: 3. There are 15 residues in the CDR3. The germline gives CDR1 SEHNR, CDR2 FQNEAQ (reference sequence). The CDR3 nucleotides read TGTGCCAGCAGCTTAACAACAGGGGCTGGAAACACCATATATTTT. Translation: CASSLTTGAGNTIYF.

The chain carries TRBV5-5 and TRBJ2-5; D might be TRBD1 (6 bases). The length of the CDR3 is 15 residues. Trimming removed 2 bases at V and 7 bases at J, with 18 bases between. CDR1 is SGHKS, CDR2 YYEKEE, per germline (reference sequence). The CDR3 DNA sequence: TGTGCCAGCAGCTTCTCTCGATCAGGGGAAGTGACCCAGTACTTC. Protein sequence: CASSFSRSGEVTQYF.

The genes are TRBV5-1 and TRBJ2-1; the match to TRBD2 covers 10 bases. The CDR3 spans 14 residues. V was pared by 5 bases and J by 9 bases, with 8 bases of the junction left unmatched. Germline assignment: CDR1 SGHRS and CDR2 YFSETQ. The CDR3 here is CASRVTSGPGEQFF. CDR3 DNA: TGCGCCAGCAGGGTGACTAGCGGGCCCGGTGAGCAGTTCTTC.

The chain employs TRBV7-2 and TRBJ1-4; 8 bases map to TRBD1. V shed 1 base and J 8 bases; nucleotides not matched to a gene: 9. Germline V gives CDR1 SGHTA, CDR2 FQGNSA. The CDR3 length is 16 residues. The CDR3 region has the DNA TGTGCCAGCAGCTTAGAGGGAAACAGGGGGTTCGAAAAACTGTTTTTT. It encodes CASSLEGNRGFEKLFF. Based on the CDR3 plus reference TRBV7-2 and TRBJ1-4, the full variable domain is GAGVSQSPSNKVTEKGKDVELRCDPISGHTALYWYRQSLGQGLEFLIYFQGNSAPDKSGLPSDRFSAERTGGSVSTLTIQRTQQEDSAVYLCASSLEGNRGFEKLFFGSGTQLSVL.

The chain is built from TRBV28 and TRBJ2-1; 13 positions match TRBD2. V lost 7 bases and J lost 8; bases outside the gene matches: 8. The CDR3 consists of 15 residues. Germline V gives CDR1 MDHEN, CDR2 SYDVKM. The CDR3 bases are TGTGCCAGCACCCGGACTAGCGGGAGCCGACATGAGCAGTTCTTC. This codes for CASTRTSGSRHEQFF.

The CDR3 sequence is CATLERNPYEQYF. The CDR3 bases are TGTGCCACCCTCGAGCGCAACCCCTACGAGCAGTACTTC. The rearrangement joins TRBV11-3 to TRBJ2-7; no clear D gene. The CDR3 length is 13 residues. Germline CDR1 SGHNT, CDR2 YENEEA. Trimming left V 10 bases short and J 2 bases short, with 15 bases between.

The chain carries TRBV18 and TRBJ2-7, with D possibly matching TRBD2 (6 bases). The CDR3 has 13 residues. The germline V gene encodes CDR1 KGHSH and CDR2 LQKENI. The germline V and J ends were trimmed by 4 bases and 0 bases, with 7 bases remaining between them. The CDR3 nucleotides are TGTGCCAGCTCACTAGCGGACTCCTACGAGCAGTACTTC. Its translation is CASSLADSYEQYF. Combining the CDR3 with reference TRBV18 and TRBJ2-7 gives the whole variable domain NAGVMQNPRHLVRRRGQEARLRCSPMKGHSHVYWYRQLPEEGLKFMVYLQKENIIDESGMPKERFSAEFPKEGPSILRIQQVVRGDSAAYFCASSLADSYEQYFGPGTRLTVT.

CDR3 DNA: TGTGCCAGCAGTTCCCTGAGAGCGGGAGTAAAAAGGGGACCCTACGAGCAGTACTTC. It specifies CASSSLRAGVKRGPYEQYF. The chain is built from TRBV27 and TRBJ2-7; 8 bases agree with TRBD2. V lost 4 bases and J lost 2; bases outside the gene matches: 19. This CDR3 contains 19 residues. Germline values: CDR1 MNHEY, CDR2 SMNVEV (reference sequence).

This clone has at least ten counts. The chain combines TRBV2 with TRBJ2-7, with 9 bases lining up with TRBD2. The CDR3 has 12 amino acids. Germline V gene data show CDR1 as SNHLY and CDR2 as FYNNEI. Germline trimming cut 8 bases from V and 5 bases from J; bases unmatched to any gene: 4. The CDR3, as DNA: TGTGCCAGCGAACTAGCGGGCCACGAGCAGTACTTC. This sequence encodes CASELAGHEQYF.

The gene calls are TRBV7-2 and TRBJ2-1; 11 bases are shared with TRBD2. The CDR3 contains 16 residues. Trimming at V came to 6 bases and at J to 4 bases, leaving 8 bases not matched to a gene. Germline assignment: CDR1 SGHTA and CDR2 FQGNSA. CDR3 amino acids: CASSSTGTSGYNEQFF. CDR3 sequence (DNA): TGTGCCAGCAGTTCCACCGGGACTAGCGGTTACAATGAGCAGTTCTTC.

The genes are TRBV5-1 and TRBJ2-7, with 9 bases lining up with TRBD2. Unmatched junction bases numbered 10, after V lost 4 bases and J lost 5 bases. Looked up from germline, CDR1 is SGHRS and CDR2 is YFSETQ. This CDR3 contains 15 residues. The CDR3 reads CASSPTAGGPNEQYF. In nucleotides, the CDR3 is TGCGCCAGCAGCCCCACCGCGGGAGGGCCCAACGAGCAGTACTTC.

The genes are TRBV5-1 and TRBJ2-1; weak D call: TRBD1 (8 bases). This CDR3 is 14 amino acids long. Germline CDR1 reads SGHRS; CDR2 reads YFSETQ. With 3 bases removed from V and 8 bases from J, the gap between germline ends came to 15 bases. CDR3 DNA: TGCGCCAGCAGCTACGACAGGGGAGGGGATGAGCAGTTCTTC. Encoded protein: CASSYDRGGDEQFF.

The chain recombines TRBV29-1 with TRBJ2-3; the D gene is possibly TRBD1 (5 bases). This CDR3 is built from 14 residues. Per germline, CDR1 SQVTM and CDR2 ANQGSEA. Trimming shortened V by 1 base and J by 2 bases, and 10 bases separated the two germline ends. The CDR3 spells CSVEGGTNTDTQYF. In DNA form, the CDR3 reads TGCAGCGTTGAAGGGGGCACCAACACAGATACGCAGTATTTT.

The CDR3 DNA follows: TGTGCCAGTAGTTCCGCGACAGGGGGCAAGTACGAGCAGTACTTC. The encoded protein is CASSSATGGKYEQYF. The V gene is TRBV19, the J gene TRBJ2-7, with 10 bases lining up with TRBD1. Germline CDR1 LNHDA, CDR2 SQIVND (reference sequence). Trimming cost V 5 bases and J 4 bases; bases outside gene matches: 8. The CDR3 covers 15 residues.

CDR3 sequence: CASSTTGTGDYEQYF. DNA for the CDR3: TGTGCCAGCAGCACCACCGGGACAGGAGACTACGAGCAGTACTTC. J is TRBJ2-7 and V is TRBV5-6; 8 bases fit TRBD1. J lost 3 bases, V lost 4 bases, and 9 bases had no gene match. This CDR3 is 15 amino acids long. Germline CDR1 and CDR2: SGHDT and YYEEEE.

The V call is TRBV7-6, the J call TRBJ1-1, with TRBD1 matching 7 bases. The CDR3 extends over 16 amino acids. V gave up 4 bases and J gave up 1 base; unmatched junction bases: 9. Germline V gene sequence: CDR1 SGHVS, CDR2 FNYEAQ. CDR3 protein: CASSSLNRGTNTEAFF. DNA for the CDR3: TGTGCCAGCAGCTCCCTAAACAGGGGTACGAACACTGAAGCTTTCTTT.

The V call is TRBV3-1 (or the pseudogene TRBV3-2), the J call TRBJ1-3; D call uncertain. Germline V gives CDR1 LGHDT, CDR2 YNNKEL (reference sequence). This CDR3 is 16 amino acids long. V gave up 1 base and J gave up 4 bases, with 14 bases separating them. The CDR3 nucleotides read TGTGCCAGCAGCCAAGGTGTCGGGGTAGCAGGAAACACCATATATTTT. Protein product: CASSQGVGVAGNTIYF.

The CDR3 loop reads CASSGTKLLSSYNEQFF. The CDR3 coding sequence is TGTGCCAGCAGTGGGACAAAACTTTTGAGCTCCTACAATGAGCAGTTCTTC. The chain joins TRBV28 to TRBJ2-1; D possibly corresponds to TRBD1 (6 bases). Germline V CDR1 and CDR2: MDHEN, SYDVKM. Trimming stripped 5 bases from V and 0 bases from J, with 17 bases between. CDR3 length equals 17 residues.

The V gene is TRBV6-2 or TRBV6-3, the J gene TRBJ2-7; TRBD2 matches 11 bases. The germline V gene encodes CDR1 MNHEY and CDR2 SVGEGT. The CDR3 runs to 15 residues. Trimming at V came to 4 bases and at J to 4 bases, leaving 6 bases not matched to a gene. CDR3 sequence (DNA): TGTGCCAGCAGTTCTCCGGCTAGCGGGAGGTACGAGCAGTACTTC. This translates into CASSSPASGRYEQYF.